These 8 T cell receptor beta chains came from one sample sequenced in a study of PD-1 blockade in mismatch repair-deficient tumors. Method: immunoSEQ multiplex PCR; TCRdb's copy keeps in-frame clones and lacks some. This table holds fewer than 100,000 clones, about 84% found once. This specimen was peripheral blood, taken 12 weeks after starting pembrolizumab. Source of these receptors: an adult with mismatch repair-deficient cancer.

This clone appeared a few times. The V and J genes are TRBV18 and TRBJ1-4; tentative D call: TRBD1 (5 bases). The CDR3 extends over 14 amino acids. Germline V gene data show CDR1 as KGHSH and CDR2 as LQKENI. V was cut by 3 bases and J by 8 bases, with 13 bases left in between. CDR3 coding DNA: TGTGCCAGCTCACCCGTCAGGGAAGGGGAAAAACTGTTTTTT. It codes for CASSPVREGEKLFF.

This clone has just one count. The rearrangement uses TRBV7-9 and TRBJ2-7; 9 bases align to TRBD2. In germline, CDR1 is SEHNR, CDR2 FQNEAQ (reference sequence). The CDR3 consists of 14 residues. J gave up 5 bases and V 3 bases, and 5 bases lay outside the gene matches. The CDR3 protein is CASSFAGGYNEQYF. The CDR3 nucleotides are TGTGCCAGCAGCTTTGCGGGAGGGTACAACGAGCAGTACTTC.

This sequence joins TRBV7-8 and TRBJ2-7; D possibly corresponds to TRBD1 (5 bases). V shed 5 bases and J shed 4 bases, with 18 bases lying between them. The CDR3 spans 15 residues. CDR1 is SGHVS and CDR2 is FQNEAQ in the germline V gene. The CDR3: CASSPSTVTGYEQYF. The CDR3 DNA follows: TGTGCCAGCAGCCCTTCGACAGTCACTGGGTACGAGCAGTACTTC. The complete variable domain, with remaining parts taken from reference TRBV7-8 and TRBJ2-7, reads GAGVSQSPRYKVAKRGQDVALRCDPISGHVSLFWYQQALGQGPEFLTYFQNEAQLDKSGLPSDRFFAERPEGSVSTLKIQRTQQEDSAVYLCASSPSTVTGYEQYFGPGTRLTVT.

As for this clone: The junction and the germline gene differ at one end; a read error may be behind it. The rearrangement uses TRBV7-7 and TRBJ2-5, with 8 positions matching TRBD2. The CDR3 has 15 amino acids. Germline CDR1 SSHAT, CDR2 FNYEAQ (reference sequence). The CDR3 bases are TGTGCTAGCAGCTTAGACGGAGCGGGAGCCGGGACCCAGTACTTC. Protein product: CASSLDGAGAGTQYF.

CDR3 sequence: CASSFRDSNYGYTF. The CDR3 region has the DNA TGTGCCAGCAGCTTCCGGGACAGCAACTATGGCTACACCTTC. V is TRBV7-2 and J is TRBJ1-2; TRBD1 matches 7 bases. The CDR3 loop spans 14 amino acids. With V trimmed by 3 bases and J by 2 bases, 3 bases remained unmatched. Germline-derived CDR1 and CDR2 are SGHTA and FQGNSA.

This sequence joins TRBV19 and TRBJ2-5, with 9 bases fitting TRBD2. Germline V gives CDR1 LNHDA, CDR2 SQIVND (reference sequence). Losses at the gene ends were 3 bases for V and 5 bases for J; bases not matched to a gene: 4. This CDR3 has 14 residues. Here the CDR3 DNA reads TGTGCCAGTAGTATGGTAGCGGGGGTTGAGACCCAGTACTTC. This gives the protein CASSMVAGVETQYF.

The CDR3 DNA follows: TGTGCCAGCAGCTTAGGGGACAGGGACAATCAGCCCCAGCATTTT. It is translated as CASSLGDRDNQPQHF. V usage is TRBV7-2 and J usage is TRBJ1-5; 9 bases are shared with TRBD1. V lost 1 base, J lost 3 bases, and 1 base stayed unmatched. The CDR3 runs 15 residues. The V gene's germline CDR1 is SGHTA and CDR2 FQGNSA.

V usage is TRBV29-1 and J usage is TRBJ1-5; 10 nucleotides align to TRBD1. Trimming removed 5 bases from V and 2 bases from J; junction bases left unmatched: 6. The CDR3 has 15 residues. Germline CDR1 and CDR2: SQVTM and ANQGSEA. The CDR3 reads CSVKDRGIGNQPQHF. The CDR3 DNA reads as TGCAGCGTTAAGGACAGGGGGATTGGCAATCAGCCCCAGCATTTT.